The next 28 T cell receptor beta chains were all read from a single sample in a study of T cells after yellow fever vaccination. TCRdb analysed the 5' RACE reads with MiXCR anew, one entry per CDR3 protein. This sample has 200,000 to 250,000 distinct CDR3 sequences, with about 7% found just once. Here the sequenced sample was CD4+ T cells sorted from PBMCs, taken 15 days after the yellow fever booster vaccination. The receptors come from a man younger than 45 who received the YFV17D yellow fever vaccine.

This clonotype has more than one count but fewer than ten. As DNA, the CDR3 is TGTGCCAGCAGCAGAGCCGGGACAGCCAACAATCAGCCCCAGCATTTT. Amino acid sequence: CASSRAGTANNQPQHF. The V call is TRBV7-9, the J call TRBJ1-5; TRBD1 matches at 7 bases. The trim removed 5 bases at V and 3 bases at J, leaving 10 bases unmatched. This CDR3 is 16 amino acids long. The germline gives CDR1 SEHNR, CDR2 FQNEAQ (reference sequence).

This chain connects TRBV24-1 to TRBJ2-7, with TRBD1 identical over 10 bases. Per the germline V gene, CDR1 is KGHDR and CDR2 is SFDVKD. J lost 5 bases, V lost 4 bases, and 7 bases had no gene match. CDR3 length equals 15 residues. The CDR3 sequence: CATSDPGTGVDEQYF. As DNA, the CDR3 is TGTGCCACCAGTGACCCCGGGACAGGGGTGGACGAGCAGTACTTC.

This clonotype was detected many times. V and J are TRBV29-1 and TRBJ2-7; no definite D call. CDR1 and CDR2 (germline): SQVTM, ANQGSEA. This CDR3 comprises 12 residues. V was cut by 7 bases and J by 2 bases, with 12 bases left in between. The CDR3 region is CSAKNPTYEQYF. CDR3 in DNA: TGCAGCGCTAAAAACCCTACCTACGAGCAGTACTTC.

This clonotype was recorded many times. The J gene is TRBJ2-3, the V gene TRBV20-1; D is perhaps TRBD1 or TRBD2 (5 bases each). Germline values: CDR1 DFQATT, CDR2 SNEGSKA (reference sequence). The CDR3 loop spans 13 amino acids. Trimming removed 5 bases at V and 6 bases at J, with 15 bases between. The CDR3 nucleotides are TGCAGTGCTGAGGGGACCCGGAGGGATACGCAGTATTTT. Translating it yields CSAEGTRRDTQYF.

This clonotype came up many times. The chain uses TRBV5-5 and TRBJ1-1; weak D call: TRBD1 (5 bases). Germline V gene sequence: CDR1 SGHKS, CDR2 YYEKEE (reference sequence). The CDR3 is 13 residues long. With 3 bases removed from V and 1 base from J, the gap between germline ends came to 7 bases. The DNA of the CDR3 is TGTGCCAGCAGCTGGGGGACGAACACTGAAGCTTTCTTT. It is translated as CASSWGTNTEAFF.

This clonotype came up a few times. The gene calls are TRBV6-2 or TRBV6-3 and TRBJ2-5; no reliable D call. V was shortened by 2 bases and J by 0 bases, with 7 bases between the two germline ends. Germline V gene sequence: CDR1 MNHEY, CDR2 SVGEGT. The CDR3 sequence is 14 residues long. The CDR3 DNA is TGTGCCAGCAGTTACAGGCCGTACCAAGAGACCCAGTACTTC. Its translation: CASSYRPYQETQYF.

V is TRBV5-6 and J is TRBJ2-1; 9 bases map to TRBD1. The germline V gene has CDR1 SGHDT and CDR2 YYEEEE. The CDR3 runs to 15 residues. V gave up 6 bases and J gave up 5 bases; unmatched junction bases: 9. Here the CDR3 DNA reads TGTGCCAGCACCACCGGGGACAGGGAAAACAATGAGCAGTTCTTC. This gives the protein CASTTGDRENNEQFF.

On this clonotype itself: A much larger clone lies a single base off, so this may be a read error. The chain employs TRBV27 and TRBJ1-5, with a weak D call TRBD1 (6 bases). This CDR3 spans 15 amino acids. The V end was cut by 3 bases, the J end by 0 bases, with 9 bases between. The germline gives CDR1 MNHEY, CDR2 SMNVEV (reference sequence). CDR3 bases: TGTGCCAGCAGTTTTAGAGGGGGTAGCAATCAGCCCCAGCATTTT. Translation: CASSFRGGSNQPQHF.

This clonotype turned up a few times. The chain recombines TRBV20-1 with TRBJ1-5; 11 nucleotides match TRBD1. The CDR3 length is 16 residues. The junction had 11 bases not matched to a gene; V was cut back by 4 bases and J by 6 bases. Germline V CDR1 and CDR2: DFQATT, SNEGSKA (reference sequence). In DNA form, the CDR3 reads TGCAGTGCTACCGGGGGCGGGGACAGGGGGACTCAGCCCCAGCATTTT. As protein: CSATGGGDRGTQPQHF.

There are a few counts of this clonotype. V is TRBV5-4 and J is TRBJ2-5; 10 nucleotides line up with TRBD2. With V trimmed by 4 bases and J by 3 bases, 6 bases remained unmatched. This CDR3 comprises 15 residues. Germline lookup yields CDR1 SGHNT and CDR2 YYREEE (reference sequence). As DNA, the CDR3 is TGTGCCAGCAGCCTTGGAGGACTAGCGGAAGAGACCCAGTACTTC. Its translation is CASSLGGLAEETQYF.

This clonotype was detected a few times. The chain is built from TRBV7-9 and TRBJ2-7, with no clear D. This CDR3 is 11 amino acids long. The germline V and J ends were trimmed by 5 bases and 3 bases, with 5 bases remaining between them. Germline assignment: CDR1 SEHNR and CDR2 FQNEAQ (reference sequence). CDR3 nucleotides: TGTGCCAGCAGCCCCAACTACGAGCAGTACTTC. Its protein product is CASSPNYEQYF.

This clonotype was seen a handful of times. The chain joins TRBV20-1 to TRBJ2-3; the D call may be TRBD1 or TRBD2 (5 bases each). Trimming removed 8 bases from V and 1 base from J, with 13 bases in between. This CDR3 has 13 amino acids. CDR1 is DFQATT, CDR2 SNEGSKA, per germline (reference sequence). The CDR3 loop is CSLRDPGTDTQYF. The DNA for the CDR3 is TGCAGTCTCCGGGACCCTGGCACAGATACGCAGTATTTT.

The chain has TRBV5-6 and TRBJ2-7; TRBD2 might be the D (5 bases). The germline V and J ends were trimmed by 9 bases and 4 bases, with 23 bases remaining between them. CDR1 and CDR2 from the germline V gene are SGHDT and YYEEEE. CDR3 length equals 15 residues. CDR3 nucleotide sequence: TGTGCCATGGCCTCCTGGGAGTCGTTTGGATACGAGCAGTACTTC. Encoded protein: CAMASWESFGYEQYF.

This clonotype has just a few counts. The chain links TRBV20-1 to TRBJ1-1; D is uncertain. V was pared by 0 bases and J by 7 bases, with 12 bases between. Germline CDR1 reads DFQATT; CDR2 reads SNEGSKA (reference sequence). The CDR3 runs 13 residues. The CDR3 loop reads CSARDYGYGEAFF. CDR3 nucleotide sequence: TGCAGTGCTAGAGATTACGGGTATGGTGAAGCTTTCTTT.

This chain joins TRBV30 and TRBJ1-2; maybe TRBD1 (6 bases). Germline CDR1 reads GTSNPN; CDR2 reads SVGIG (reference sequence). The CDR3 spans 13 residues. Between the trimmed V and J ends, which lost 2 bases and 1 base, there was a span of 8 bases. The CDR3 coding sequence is TGTGCCTGGAGTAACAGGGTTAACTATGGCTACACCTTC. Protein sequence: CAWSNRVNYGYTF. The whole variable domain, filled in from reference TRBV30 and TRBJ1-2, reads SQTIHQWPATLVQPVGSPLSLECTVEGTSNPNLYWYRQAAGRGLQLLFYSVGIGQISSEVPQNLSASRPQDRQFILSSKKLLLSDSGFYLCAWSNRVNYGYTFGSGTRLTVV.

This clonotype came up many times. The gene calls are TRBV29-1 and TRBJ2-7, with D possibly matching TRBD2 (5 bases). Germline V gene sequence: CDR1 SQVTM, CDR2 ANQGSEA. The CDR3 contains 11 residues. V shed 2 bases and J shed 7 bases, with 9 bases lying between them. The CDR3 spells CSVETSGEQYF. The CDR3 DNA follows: TGCAGCGTTGAAACTTCGGGAGAGCAGTACTTC.

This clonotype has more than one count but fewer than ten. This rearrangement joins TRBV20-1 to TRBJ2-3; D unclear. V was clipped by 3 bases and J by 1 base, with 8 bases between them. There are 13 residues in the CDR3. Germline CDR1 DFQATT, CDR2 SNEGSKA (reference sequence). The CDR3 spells CSASGLGTDTQYF. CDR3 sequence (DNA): TGCAGTGCTAGTGGGCTGGGCACAGATACGCAGTATTTT.

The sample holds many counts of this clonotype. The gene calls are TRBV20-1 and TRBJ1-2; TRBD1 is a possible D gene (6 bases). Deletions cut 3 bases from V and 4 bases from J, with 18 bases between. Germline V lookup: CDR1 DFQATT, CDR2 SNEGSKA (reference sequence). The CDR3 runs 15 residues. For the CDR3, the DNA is TGCAGTGCTAGGGTGCTGGGGGGCGCTGGCTATGGCTACACCTTC. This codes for CSARVLGGAGYGYTF.

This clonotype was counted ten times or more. In nucleotides, the CDR3 is TGTGCCAGCAGCTTATCTCGACAGGGGGGAACCTACGAGCAGTACTTC. It encodes CASSLSRQGGTYEQYF. The rearrangement joins TRBV7-8 to TRBJ2-7; TRBD1 aligns across 9 bases. Losses at the gene ends were 2 bases for V and 2 bases for J; bases not matched to a gene: 7. The CDR3 is made up of 16 amino acids. Germline-derived CDR1 and CDR2 are SGHVS and FQNEAQ.

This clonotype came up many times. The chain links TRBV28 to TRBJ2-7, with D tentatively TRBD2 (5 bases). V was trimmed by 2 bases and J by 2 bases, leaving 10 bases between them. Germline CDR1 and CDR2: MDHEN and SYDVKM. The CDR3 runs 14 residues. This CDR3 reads CASSLASRTYEQYF. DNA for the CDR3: TGTGCCAGCAGTTTAGCTAGCAGAACCTACGAGCAGTACTTC.

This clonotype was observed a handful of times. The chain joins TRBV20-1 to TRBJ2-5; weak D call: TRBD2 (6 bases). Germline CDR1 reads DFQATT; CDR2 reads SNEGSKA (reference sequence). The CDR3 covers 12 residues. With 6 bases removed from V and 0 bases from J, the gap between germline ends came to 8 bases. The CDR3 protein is CSAGGNQETQYF. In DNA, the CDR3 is TGCAGTGCAGGCGGGAACCAAGAGACCCAGTACTTC.

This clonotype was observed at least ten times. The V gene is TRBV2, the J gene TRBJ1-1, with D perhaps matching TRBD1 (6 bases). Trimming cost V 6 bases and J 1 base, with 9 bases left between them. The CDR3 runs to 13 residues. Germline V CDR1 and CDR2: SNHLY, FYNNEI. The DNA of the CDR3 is TGTGCCAGCAGATCAGGGGAGAACACTGAAGCTTTCTTT. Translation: CASRSGENTEAFF.

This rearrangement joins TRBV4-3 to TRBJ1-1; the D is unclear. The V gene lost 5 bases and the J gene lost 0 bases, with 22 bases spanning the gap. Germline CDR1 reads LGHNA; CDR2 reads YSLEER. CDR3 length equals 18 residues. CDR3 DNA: TGCGCCAGCAGCGACGGAAGCCCGATAAATGTCATGAACACTGAAGCTTTCTTT. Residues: CASSDGSPINVMNTEAFF.

This chain's CDR3 is CASTGSSNANTGELFF. The CDR3, as DNA: TGTGCCAGCACCGGGTCCTCAAACGCGAACACCGGGGAGCTGTTTTTT. The chain has TRBV5-6 and TRBJ2-2; D is ambiguous. This CDR3 contains 16 residues. Germline-derived CDR1 and CDR2 are SGHDT and YYEEEE. Trimming took off 6 bases at V and 0 bases at J, with 15 bases between the two ends.

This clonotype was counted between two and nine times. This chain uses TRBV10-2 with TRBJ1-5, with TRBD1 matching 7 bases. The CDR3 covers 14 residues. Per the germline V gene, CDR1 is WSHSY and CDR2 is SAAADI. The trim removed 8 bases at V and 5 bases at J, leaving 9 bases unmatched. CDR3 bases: TGCGCCAGCGCGACCCCAGGGGGGTATCAGCCCCAGCATTTT. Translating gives CASATPGGYQPQHF.

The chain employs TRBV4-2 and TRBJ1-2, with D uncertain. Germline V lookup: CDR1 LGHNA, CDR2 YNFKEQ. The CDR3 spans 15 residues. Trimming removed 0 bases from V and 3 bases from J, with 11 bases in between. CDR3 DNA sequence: TGTGCCAGCAGCCAAGAGTTCACCACACACTATGGCTACACCTTC. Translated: CASSQEFTTHYGYTF.

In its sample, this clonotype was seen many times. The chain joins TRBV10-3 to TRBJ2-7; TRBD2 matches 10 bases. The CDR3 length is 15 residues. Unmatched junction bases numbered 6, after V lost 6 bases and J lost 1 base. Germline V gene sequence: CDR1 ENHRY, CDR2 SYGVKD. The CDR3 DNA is TGTGCCATCAGGAGCACTAGCGGGACATCCTACGAGCAGTACTTC. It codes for CAIRSTSGTSYEQYF.

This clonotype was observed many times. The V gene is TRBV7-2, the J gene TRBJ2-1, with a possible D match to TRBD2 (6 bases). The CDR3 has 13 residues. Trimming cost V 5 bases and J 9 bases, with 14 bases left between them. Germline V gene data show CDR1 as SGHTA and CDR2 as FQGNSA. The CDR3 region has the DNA TGTGCCAGCAGCGTCACTAGCAGCGGTGAGCAGTTCTTC. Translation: CASSVTSSGEQFF.